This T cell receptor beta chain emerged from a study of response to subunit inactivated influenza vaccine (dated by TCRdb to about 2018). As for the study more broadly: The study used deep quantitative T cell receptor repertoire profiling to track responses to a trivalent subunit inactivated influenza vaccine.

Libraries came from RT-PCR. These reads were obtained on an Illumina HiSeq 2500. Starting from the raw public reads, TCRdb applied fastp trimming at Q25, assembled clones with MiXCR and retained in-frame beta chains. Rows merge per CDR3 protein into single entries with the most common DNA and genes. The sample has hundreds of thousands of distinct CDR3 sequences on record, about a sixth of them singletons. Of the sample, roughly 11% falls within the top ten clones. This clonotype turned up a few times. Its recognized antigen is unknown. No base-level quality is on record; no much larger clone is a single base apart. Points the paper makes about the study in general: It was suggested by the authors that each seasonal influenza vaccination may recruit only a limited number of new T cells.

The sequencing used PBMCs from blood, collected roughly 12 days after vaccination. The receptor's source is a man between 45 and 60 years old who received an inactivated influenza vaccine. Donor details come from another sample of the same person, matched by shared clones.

The sequenced DNA is TGCAGTGCTAGAGATATTCGGGGGACGGCTGAGCAGTACTTC. Its translation reads: CSARDIRGTAEQYF. The receptor chain draws on TRBV20-1 and TRBJ2-7, with TRBD2 perhaps the D gene, on 6 matching bases. Via the germline V gene (reference sequence), CDR1 is DFQATT and CDR2 SNEGSKA. V is clipped by 0 bases and J by 7 bases, and the sequence between their germline boundaries is 16 bases long. The CDR3 measures 14 amino acids from cysteine to phenylalanine. The kept DNA is CDR3 alone, 42 bases in frame from the first base.